This T cell receptor beta chain comes out of a study of T-cell reconstitution after alpha-beta-depleted transplantation in children. Germline lookup yields CDR1 DFQATT and CDR2 SNEGSKA (reference sequence). The CDR3 spans 12 residues. Study-wide points: The origin of alpha-beta T cells about two months after transplant was reportedly several hundred expanded graft clones. The main origin of T-cell counts and diversity one year after transplant was newly produced T cells. The study traced high day-60 TCRbeta diversity in some patients to surviving recipient T cells and thymic progenitors.

Concerning this clonotype: Its antigen is unidentified.

Unique molecular identifiers were used to barcode this TCRbeta library. MiXCR was run by TCRdb on the PCR reads, yielding one entry per CDR3 protein. The table lists around 960,000 distinct CDR3 sequences, about 29% of them singletons. Specimen: PBMCs, mostly from graft donor cells, collected 360 days after TCRalphabeta/CD19-depleted stem cell transplant. The genes are TRBV20-1 and TRBJ2-5; 12 bases align to TRBD2. This sequence was found in a boy under two years old who had a stem cell transplant for SCID, so the T cells may come from the graft donor. The CDR3 loop reads CSALAGGETQYF. The CDR3 DNA sequence: TGCAGCGCACTAGCGGGGGGAGAGACCCAGTACTTC.